This is a list of T cell receptor beta chains from one sample in a study of shared T cell receptors in the human thymus. The protocol was immunoSEQ multiplex PCR, while the TCRdb copy is restricted to in-frame clones and leaves out a portion. The top ten hold 0.0085% to 0.012% of the sample, which has hundreds of thousands of clones, approximately 90% seen once. These data also formed part of another study, on human thymus T cells.

Sequencing was done on a sample of thymocytes. These receptors all stem from a boy less than two years old with a congenital heart defect. Each CDR3 is given without its conserved first and last residue.

v_gene,j_gene,CDR3aa
TRBV19,TRBJ1-5,ASSIGGQGGYQPQH
TRBV4-3,TRBJ1-1,ASSQDTKMNTEAF
TRBV4-3,TRBJ2-1,ASSVSAGRLGYNEQF
TRBV28,TRBJ2-7,ASSLRGQGAYEQY
TRBV6-5,TRBJ1-4,ASSSGQGDEKLF
TRBV11-3,TRBJ2-2,ASSLDAASGTLTGELF
TRBV6-6,TRBJ1-5,ASGGEGRQPQH
TRBV6-1,TRBJ1-2,ASSERSGAGYGYT
TRBV11-3,TRBJ2-7,ASSSTQTGISYEQY
TRBV6-5,TRBJ2-7,ASSYSSRVGYEQY
TRBV5-1,TRBJ2-7,ASSSQDYSYEQY
TRBV10-3,TRBJ2-2,AISDEGGTGELF
TRBV7-9,TRBJ2-7,ASSFVPGQGETYEQY
TRBV5-6,TRBJ1-2,ASSRWSDSDGYT
TRBV5-4,TRBJ2-7,ASSLAPTSVYEQY
TRBV25-1,TRBJ2-3,ASSLGDTYTDTQY
TRBV4-3,TRBJ2-1,ASSQKDSGVGNEQF
TRBV4-3,TRBJ2-7,ASSQDRRPRDSYEQY
TRBV11-3,TRBJ2-3,ASSLAWGWHQDTQY
TRBV19,TRBJ2-7,ASSPPRTGTYEQY
TRBV5-4,TRBJ1-2,ASSLAAADYGYT
TRBV27,TRBJ1-4,ASSSGNEKLF
TRBV11-2,TRBJ2-1,ASSLWSSGTYNEQF
TRBV13,TRBJ2-1,ASSLGRLAEFSYNEQF
TRBV19,TRBJ1-2,ASSVISGARQANYGYT
TRBV28,TRBJ1-1,ASSTSAGAGTEAF